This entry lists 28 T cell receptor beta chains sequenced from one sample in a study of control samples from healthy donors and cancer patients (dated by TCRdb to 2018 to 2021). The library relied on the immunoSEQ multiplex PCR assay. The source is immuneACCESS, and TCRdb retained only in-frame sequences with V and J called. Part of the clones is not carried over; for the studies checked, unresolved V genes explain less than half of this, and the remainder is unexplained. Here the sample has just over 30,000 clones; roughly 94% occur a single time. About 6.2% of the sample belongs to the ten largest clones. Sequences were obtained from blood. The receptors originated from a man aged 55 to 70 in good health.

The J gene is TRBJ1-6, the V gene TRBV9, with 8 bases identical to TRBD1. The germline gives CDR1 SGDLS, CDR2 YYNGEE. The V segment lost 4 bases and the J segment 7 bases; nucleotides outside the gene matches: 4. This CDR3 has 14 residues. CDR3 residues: CASSPRTGNSPLHF. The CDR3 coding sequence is TGTGCCAGCAGCCCTCGGACAGGGAATTCACCCCTCCACTTT. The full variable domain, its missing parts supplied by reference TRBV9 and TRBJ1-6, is DSGVTQTPKHLITATGQRVTLRCSPRSGDLSVYWYQQSLDQGLQFLIQYYNGEERAKGNILERFSAQQFPDLHSELNLSSLELGDSALYFCASSPRTGNSPLHFGNGTRLTVT.

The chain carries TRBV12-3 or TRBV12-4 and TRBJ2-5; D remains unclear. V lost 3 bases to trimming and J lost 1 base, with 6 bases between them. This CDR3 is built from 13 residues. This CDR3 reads CASSFGIQETQYF. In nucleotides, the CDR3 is TGTGCCAGCAGTTTCGGCATCCAAGAGACCCAGTACTTC.

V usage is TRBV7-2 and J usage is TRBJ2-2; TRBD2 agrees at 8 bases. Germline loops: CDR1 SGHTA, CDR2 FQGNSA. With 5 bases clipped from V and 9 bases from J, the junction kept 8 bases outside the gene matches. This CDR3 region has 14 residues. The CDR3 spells CASSPLAGGRELFF. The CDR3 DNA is TGTGCCAGCAGCCCTTTGGCGGGGGGCCGGGAGCTGTTTTTT.

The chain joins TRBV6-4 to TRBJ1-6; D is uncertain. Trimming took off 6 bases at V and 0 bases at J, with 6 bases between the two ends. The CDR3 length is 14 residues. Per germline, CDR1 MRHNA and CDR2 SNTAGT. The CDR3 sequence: CASRDSSYNSPLHF. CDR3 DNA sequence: TGTGCCAGCAGGGATAGCTCCTATAATTCACCCCTCCACTTT.

Written as DNA, the CDR3 is TGTGCCAGCAGACGGACAGGGGATGAAGCTTTCTTT. This translates into CASRRTGDEAFF. The J gene is TRBJ1-1, the V gene TRBV6-5, with 9 bases fitting TRBD1. The length of the CDR3 is 12 residues. Germline loops: CDR1 MNHEY, CDR2 SVGAGI. V gave up 6 bases and J gave up 7 bases; unmatched junction bases: 3.

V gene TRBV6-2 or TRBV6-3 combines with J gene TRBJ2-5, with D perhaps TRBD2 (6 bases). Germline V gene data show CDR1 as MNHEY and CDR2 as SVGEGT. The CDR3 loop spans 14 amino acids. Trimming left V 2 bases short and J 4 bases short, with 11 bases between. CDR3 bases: TGTGCCAGCAGTTACGACGGGGGAGGAGAGACCCAGTACTTC. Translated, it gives CASSYDGGGETQYF.

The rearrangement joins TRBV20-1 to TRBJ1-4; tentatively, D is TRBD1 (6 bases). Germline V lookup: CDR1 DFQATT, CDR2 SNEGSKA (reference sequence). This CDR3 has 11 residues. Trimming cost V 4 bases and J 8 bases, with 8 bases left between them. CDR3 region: CSAKTGEKLFF. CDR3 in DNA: TGCAGTGCTAAGACAGGAGAAAAACTGTTTTTT.

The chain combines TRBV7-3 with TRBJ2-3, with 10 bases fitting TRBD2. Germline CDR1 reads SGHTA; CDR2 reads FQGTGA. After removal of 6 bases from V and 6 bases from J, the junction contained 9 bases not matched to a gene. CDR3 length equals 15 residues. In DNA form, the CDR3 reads TGTGCCAGCAGTCCAGCGGGGGGGTATAGGGATACGCAGTATTTT. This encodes CASSPAGGYRDTQYF.

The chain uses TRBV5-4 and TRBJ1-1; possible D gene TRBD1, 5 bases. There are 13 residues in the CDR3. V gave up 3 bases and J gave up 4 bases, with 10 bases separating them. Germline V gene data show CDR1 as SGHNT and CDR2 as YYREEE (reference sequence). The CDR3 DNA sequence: TGTGCCAGCAGCTCTGGGGCGATCACTGAAGCTTTCTTT. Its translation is CASSSGAITEAFF.

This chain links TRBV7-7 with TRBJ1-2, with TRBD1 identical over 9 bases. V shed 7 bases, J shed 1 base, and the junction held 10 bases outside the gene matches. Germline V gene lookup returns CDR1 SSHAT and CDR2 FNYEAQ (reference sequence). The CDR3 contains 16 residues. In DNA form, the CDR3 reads TGTGCCAGCAATTCCTCCGGGACAGGGATTAACTATGGCTACACCTTC. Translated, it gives CASNSSGTGINYGYTF. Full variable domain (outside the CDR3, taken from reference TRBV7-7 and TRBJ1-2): GAGVSQSPRYKVTKRGQDVTLRCDPISSHATLYWYQQALGQGPEFLTYFNYEAQPDKSGLPSDRFSAERPEGSISTLTIQRTEQRDSAMYRCASNSSGTGINYGYTFGSGTRLTVV.

CDR3 protein: CASSSRVAGEAYNEQFF. In DNA, the CDR3 is TGTGCCAGCAGCTCCAGGGTAGCGGGGGAGGCCTACAATGAGCAGTTCTTC. V is TRBV11-3 and J is TRBJ2-1; 9 nucleotides line up with TRBD2. Germline loops: CDR1 SGHNT, CDR2 YENEEA. The V segment lost 4 bases and the J segment 2 bases; nucleotides outside the gene matches: 9. This CDR3 is built from 17 residues.

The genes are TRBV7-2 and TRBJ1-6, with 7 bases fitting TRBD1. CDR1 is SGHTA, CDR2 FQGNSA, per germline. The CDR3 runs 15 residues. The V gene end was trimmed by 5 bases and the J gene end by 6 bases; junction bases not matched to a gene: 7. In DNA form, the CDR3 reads TGTGCCAGCAGCCAGACCGGGACAGTTAATTCACCCCTCCACTTT. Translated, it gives CASSQTGTVNSPLHF.

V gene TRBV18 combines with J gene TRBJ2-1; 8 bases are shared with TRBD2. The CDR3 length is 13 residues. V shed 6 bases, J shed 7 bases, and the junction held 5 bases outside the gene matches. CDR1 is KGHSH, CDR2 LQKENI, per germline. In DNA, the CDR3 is TGTGCCAGCTCCAGCGGGGGTCGGAATGAGCAGTTCTTC. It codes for CASSSGGRNEQFF.

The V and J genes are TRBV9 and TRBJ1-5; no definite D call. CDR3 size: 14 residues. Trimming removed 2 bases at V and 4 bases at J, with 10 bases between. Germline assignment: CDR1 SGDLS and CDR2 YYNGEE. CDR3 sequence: CASSVGDTNQPQHF. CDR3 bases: TGTGCCAGCAGCGTTGGGGATACGAATCAGCCCCAGCATTTT.

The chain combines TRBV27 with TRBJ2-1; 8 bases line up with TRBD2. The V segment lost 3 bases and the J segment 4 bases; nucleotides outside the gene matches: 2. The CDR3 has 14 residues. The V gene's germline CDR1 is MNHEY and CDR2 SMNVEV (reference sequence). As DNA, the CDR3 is TGTGCCAGCAGTTTGGCGGGGGGATACAATGAGCAGTTCTTC. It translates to CASSLAGGYNEQFF.

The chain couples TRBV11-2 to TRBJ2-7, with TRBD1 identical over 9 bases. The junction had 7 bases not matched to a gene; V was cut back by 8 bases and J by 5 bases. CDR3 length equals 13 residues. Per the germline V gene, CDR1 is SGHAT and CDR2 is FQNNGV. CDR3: CASSRTGAHEQYF. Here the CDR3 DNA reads TGTGCCAGCTCGAGGACAGGGGCCCACGAGCAGTACTTC. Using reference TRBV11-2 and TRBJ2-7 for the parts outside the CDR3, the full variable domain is EAGVAQSPRYKIIEKRQSVAFWCNPISGHATLYWYQQILGQGPKLLIQFQNNGVVDDSQLPKDRFSAERLKGVDSTLKIQPAKLEDSAVYLCASSRTGAHEQYFGPGTRLTVT.

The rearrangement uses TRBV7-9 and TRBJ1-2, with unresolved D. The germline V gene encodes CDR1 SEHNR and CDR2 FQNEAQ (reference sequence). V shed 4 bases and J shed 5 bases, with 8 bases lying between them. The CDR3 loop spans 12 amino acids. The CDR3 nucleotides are TGTGCCAGCAGCTCCCAATTATATGGCTACACCTTC. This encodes CASSSQLYGYTF.

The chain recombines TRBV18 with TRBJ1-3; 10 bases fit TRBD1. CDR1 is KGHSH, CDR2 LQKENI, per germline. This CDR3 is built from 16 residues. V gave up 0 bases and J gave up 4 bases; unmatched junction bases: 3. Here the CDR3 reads CASSPPGQGTGNTIYF. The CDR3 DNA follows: TGTGCCAGCTCACCACCGGGACAGGGGACCGGAAACACCATATATTTT.

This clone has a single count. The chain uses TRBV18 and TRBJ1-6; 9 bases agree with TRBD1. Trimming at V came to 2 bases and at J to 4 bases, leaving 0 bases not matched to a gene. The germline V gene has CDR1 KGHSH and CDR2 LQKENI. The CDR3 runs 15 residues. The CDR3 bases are TGTGCCAGCTCACCAGGGACAGGGTATAATTCACCCCTCCACTTT. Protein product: CASSPGTGYNSPLHF.

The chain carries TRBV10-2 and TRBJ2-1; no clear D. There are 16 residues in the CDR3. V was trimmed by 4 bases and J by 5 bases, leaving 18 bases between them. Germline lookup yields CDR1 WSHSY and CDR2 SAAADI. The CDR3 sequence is CASSGPSRTGNNEQFF. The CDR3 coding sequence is TGCGCCAGCAGTGGGCCCTCCAGGACGGGTAACAATGAGCAGTTCTTC.

The CDR3 bases are TGTGCCAGCAGCCAAGATCTTCTCGGGGGGGCCCGCACAGATACGCAGTATTTT. It is translated as CASSQDLLGGARTDTQYF. The chain links TRBV3-1 (or the pseudogene TRBV3-2) to TRBJ2-3; 8 bases are a match to TRBD2. The CDR3 has 18 residues. Trimming removed 0 bases from V and 1 base from J; junction bases left unmatched: 9. Germline lookup yields CDR1 LGHDT and CDR2 YNNKEL (reference sequence).

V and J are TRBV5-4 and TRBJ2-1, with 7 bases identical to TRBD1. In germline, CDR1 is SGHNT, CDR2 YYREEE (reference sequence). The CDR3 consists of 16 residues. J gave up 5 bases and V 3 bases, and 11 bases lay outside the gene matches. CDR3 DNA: TGTGCCAGCAGCTCAACGGACAGGCTGGGCCACAATGAGCAGTTCTTC. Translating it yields CASSSTDRLGHNEQFF.

This chain's CDR3 is CASSASAGGWETQYF. The CDR3 nucleotides are TGTGCCAGCAGCGCTAGCGCGGGGGGCTGGGAGACCCAGTACTTC. The rearrangement links TRBV7-2 to TRBJ2-5; TRBD2 agrees at 8 bases. Trimming took 5 bases from V and 5 from J; bases not matched to a gene: 10. There are 15 residues in the CDR3. Germline lookup yields CDR1 SGHTA and CDR2 FQGNSA.

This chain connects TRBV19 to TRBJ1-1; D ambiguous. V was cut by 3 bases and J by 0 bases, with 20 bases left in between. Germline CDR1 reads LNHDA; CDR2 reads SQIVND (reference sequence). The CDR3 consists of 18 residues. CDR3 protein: CASSIGQAQTGLNTEAFF. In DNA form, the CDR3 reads TGTGCCAGTAGTATTGGGCAGGCCCAAACTGGGTTGAACACTGAAGCTTTCTTT.

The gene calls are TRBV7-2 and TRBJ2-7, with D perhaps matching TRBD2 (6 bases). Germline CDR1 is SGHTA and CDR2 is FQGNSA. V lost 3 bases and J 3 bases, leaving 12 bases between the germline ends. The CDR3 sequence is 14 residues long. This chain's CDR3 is CASSFGGVRYEQYF. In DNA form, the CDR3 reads TGTGCCAGCAGCTTTGGCGGGGTTCGCTACGAGCAGTACTTC.

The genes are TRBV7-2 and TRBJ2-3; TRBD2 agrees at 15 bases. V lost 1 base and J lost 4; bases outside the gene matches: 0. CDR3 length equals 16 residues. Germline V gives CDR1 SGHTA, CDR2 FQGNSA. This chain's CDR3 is CASSLGTSGGADTQYF. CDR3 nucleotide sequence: TGTGCCAGCAGCTTAGGGACTAGCGGGGGGGCAGATACGCAGTATTTT.

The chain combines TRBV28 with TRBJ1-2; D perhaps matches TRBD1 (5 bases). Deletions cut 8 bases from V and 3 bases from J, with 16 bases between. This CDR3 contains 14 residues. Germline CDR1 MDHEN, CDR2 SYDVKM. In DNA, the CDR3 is TGTGCCAGCCGACCACTGGGGGAGTACTATGGCTACACCTTC. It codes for CASRPLGEYYGYTF.

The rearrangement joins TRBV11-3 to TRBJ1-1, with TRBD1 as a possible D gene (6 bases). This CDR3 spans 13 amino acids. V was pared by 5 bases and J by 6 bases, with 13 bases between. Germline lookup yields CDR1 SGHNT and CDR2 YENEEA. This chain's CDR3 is CASSRDGQSEAFF. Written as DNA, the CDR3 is TGTGCCAGCAGCCGAGATGGACAGTCTGAAGCTTTCTTT.